Presented here are 18 T cell receptor beta chains from one specimen sequenced in a study of T cell responses to AZD1222 COVID-19 vaccine. Here immunoSEQ multiplex PCR was the method, and the copy in TCRdb shows in-frame clones only, minus some. The data show about 150,000 clones, roughly 84% seen once. Sequenced here: peripheral blood, sampled 28 days after the second AZD1222 dose. The receptors here all came from an adult who received the AZD1222 COVID-19 vaccine.

On this clone itself: This same CDR3 is encoded by further DNA sequences in the sample. The rearrangement links TRBV30 to TRBJ1-1; D not certain. CDR3 length: 13 residues. The V gene lost 2 bases and the J gene lost 2 bases, with 9 bases spanning the gap. The germline V gene has CDR1 GTSNPN and CDR2 SVGIG (reference sequence). CDR3 in amino acids: CAWSPGSNTEAFF. For the CDR3, the DNA is TGTGCCTGGAGTCCGGGGTCAAACACTGAAGCTTTCTTT. The full variable domain, its missing parts supplied by reference TRBV30 and TRBJ1-1, is SQTIHQWPATLVQPVGSPLSLECTVEGTSNPNLYWYRQAAGRGLQLLFYSVGIGQISSEVPQNLSASRPQDRQFILSSKKLLLSDSGFYLCAWSPGSNTEAFFGQGTRLTVV.

The chain combines TRBV6-5 with TRBJ1-2, with D maybe TRBD1 (6 bases). Looked up from germline, CDR1 is MNHEY and CDR2 is SVGAGI. The CDR3 is 14 residues long. With 6 bases removed from V and 4 bases from J, the gap between germline ends came to 15 bases. CDR3 DNA: TGTGCCAGCAGAGGGGGATTGGCGGGCTATGGCTACACCTTC. It is translated as CASRGGLAGYGYTF.

This chain uses TRBV6-4 with TRBJ1-2; D is perhaps TRBD1 (5 bases). The V gene's germline CDR1 is MRHNA and CDR2 SNTAGT. The CDR3 totals 15 residues. V lost 6 bases to trimming and J lost 2 bases, with 16 bases between them. The CDR3 nucleotides read TGTGCCAGCAGCGTGGACACTCGAGGGAACTATGGCTACACCTTC. This translates into CASSVDTRGNYGYTF.

The rearrangement uses TRBV4-2 and TRBJ2-1, with D tentatively TRBD1 or TRBD2 (6 bases each). This CDR3 region has 17 residues. The germline gives CDR1 LGHNA, CDR2 YNFKEQ. V was pared by 0 bases and J by 3 bases, with 15 bases between. This CDR3 reads CASSQDGGTTLYNEQFF. The CDR3 nucleotides are TGTGCCAGCAGCCAAGATGGAGGGACAACTCTCTACAATGAGCAGTTCTTC.

This sequence joins TRBV6-5 and TRBJ1-2, with D hard to call. This CDR3 has 14 amino acids. The germline CDR1 and CDR2 sequences are MNHEY and SVGAGI. V was clipped by 8 bases and J by 7 bases, with 20 bases between them. The DNA of the CDR3 is TGTGCCAGCGCCCGGGAGCAGGTGGCCGGTGGCTACACCTTC. Its translation is CASAREQVAGGYTF.

This clone was recorded only once. An end of the junction does not agree with germline; a read error may underlie this. The chain employs TRBV7-2 and TRBJ2-7; weak D call: TRBD1 (5 bases). The V gene's germline CDR1 is SGHTA and CDR2 FQGNSA. The CDR3 has 12 residues. DNA of the CDR3: TGTGCCAGCAGCTTAGCGGGGCCTCCCCCGGACTTC. Translation gives CASSLAGPPPDF.

The rearrangement uses TRBV3-1 (or the pseudogene TRBV3-2) and TRBJ1-5; 7 bases match TRBD1. The V gene's germline CDR1 is LGHDT and CDR2 YNNKEL (reference sequence). Trimming removed 1 base from V and 7 bases from J; junction bases left unmatched: 16. The CDR3 is 18 residues long. The CDR3 DNA reads TGTGCCAGCAGCCAAGGGAGTTGGCAGGGGGGGCTTGTACAGCCCCAGCATTTT. It encodes CASSQGSWQGGLVQPQHF.

CDR3 DNA: TGTGCCAGCAGTTTCGGGTCTAGCGGGGGGGTTTACCAAGAGACCCAGTACTTC. It codes for CASSFGSSGGVYQETQYF. The J gene is TRBJ2-5, the V gene TRBV27; 12 bases fit TRBD2. V shed 3 bases and J 0 bases; nucleotides not matched to a gene: 8. This CDR3 region has 18 residues. CDR1 is MNHEY, CDR2 SMNVEV, per germline (reference sequence).

This sequence joins TRBV3-1 (or the pseudogene TRBV3-2) and TRBJ2-3; D may be TRBD2 (5 bases). This CDR3 region has 17 residues. Germline CDR1 LGHDT, CDR2 YNNKEL (reference sequence). V was clipped by 2 bases and J by 1 base, with 16 bases between them. CDR3 sequence reads: CASSQMIGVWGTDTQYF. The CDR3, as DNA: TGTGCCAGCAGCCAAATGATCGGGGTTTGGGGCACAGATACGCAGTATTTT.

The chain joins TRBV4-2 to TRBJ2-1, with TRBD2 matching 9 bases. Germline trimming cut 0 bases from V and 8 bases from J; bases unmatched to any gene: 11. CDR1 is LGHNA, CDR2 YNFKEQ, per germline. The CDR3 extends over 17 amino acids. DNA of the CDR3: TGTGCCAGCAGCCAAGATCCCTGGACTAGCGCTAGCGATGAGCAGTTCTTC. It is translated as CASSQDPWTSASDEQFF.

The chain has TRBV4-2 and TRBJ2-7, with TRBD2 matching 7 bases. CDR1 is LGHNA, CDR2 YNFKEQ, per germline. V lost 0 bases to trimming and J lost 4 bases; unmatched junction nucleotides: 6. The CDR3 has 15 residues. The CDR3 nucleotides are TGTGCCAGCAGCCAAGACCGGGACTACTTATACGAGCAGTACTTC. This encodes CASSQDRDYLYEQYF.

The rearrangement joins TRBV9 to TRBJ1-3, with D tentatively TRBD1 (6 bases). The germline V gene has CDR1 SGDLS and CDR2 YYNGEE. This CDR3 spans 16 amino acids. The V and J ends lost 5 bases and 0 bases respectively, with 15 bases between them. CDR3 nucleotide sequence: TGTGCCAGCAGAAAACCAGGGGACAACTCTGGAAACACCATATATTTT. It codes for CASRKPGDNSGNTIYF.

The chain couples TRBV6-6 to TRBJ2-5, with D possibly being TRBD1 (6 bases). Between the trimmed V and J ends, which lost 4 bases and 1 base, there was a span of 13 bases. Germline lookup yields CDR1 MNHNY and CDR2 SVGAGI (reference sequence). This CDR3 contains 15 residues. The CDR3 loop is CASSSTGSLQETQYF. CDR3 bases: TGTGCCAGCAGTTCTACAGGGAGTCTCCAAGAGACCCAGTACTTC.

This chain links TRBV20-1 with TRBJ1-2; D is perhaps TRBD1 (5 bases). CDR1 DFQATT and CDR2 SNEGSKA come from the germline V gene (reference sequence). The CDR3 sequence is 10 residues long. Trimming took 3 bases from V and 10 from J, leaving 9 bases between them. CDR3 in DNA: TGCAGTGCTAGTAAAGGGGTCTACACCTTC. Translation gives CSASKGVYTF.

Details on this clone: At the DNA level, this CDR3 is encoded by other sequences in the same sample as well. V is TRBV20-1 and J is TRBJ1-2, with D perhaps matching TRBD1 (6 bases). The germline CDR1 and CDR2 sequences are DFQATT and SNEGSKA (reference sequence). This CDR3 is built from 11 residues. The V end was cut by 6 bases, the J end by 8 bases, with 13 bases between. CDR3 nucleotide sequence: TGCAGTGCCAACAGGGTCGGAGGCTACACCTTC. It yields the protein CSANRVGGYTF.

CDR3 protein: CASSPGQNYEQYF. CDR3 DNA: TGTGCCAGCTCACCAGGCCAAAACTACGAGCAGTACTTC. The V and J genes are TRBV18 and TRBJ2-7; D not certain. The V end was cut by 2 bases, the J end by 3 bases, with 8 bases between. The CDR3 is 13 residues long. Per the germline V gene, CDR1 is KGHSH and CDR2 is LQKENI.

This clone was counted a few times. This chain connects TRBV6-5 to TRBJ1-4, with unresolved D. This CDR3 region has 13 residues. V was pared by 3 bases and J by 8 bases, with 10 bases between. Germline assignment: CDR1 MNHEY and CDR2 SVGAGI. The DNA for the CDR3 is TGTGCCAGCAGTTATTCGCGAACCGAAAAACTGTTTTTT. Amino acid sequence: CASSYSRTEKLFF.

This clone occurred once. This chain connects TRBV28 to TRBJ1-2; TRBD1 matches 8 bases. J gave up 8 bases and V 2 bases, and 4 bases lay outside the gene matches. The CDR3 spans 13 residues. Germline CDR1 is MDHEN and CDR2 is SYDVKM. In nucleotides, the CDR3 is TGTGCCAGCAGTTTACTGGCAGGGGGCGGCTACACCTTC. It codes for CASSLLAGGGYTF.